Included here is one TCR beta chain sequence, with context. This sample was taken from a study of blood T cell repertoires in COVID-19. Study background: PBMCs, B-cell-depleted T cells, or T cells provided the cDNA or gDNA that made up the material.

V was pared by 1 base and J by 1 base, with 14 bases between. Germline values: CDR1 SGHTA, CDR2 FQGNSA. The CDR3 has 17 residues. As originally analysed: Reference gene primer amplification yielded estimated nucleated cell counts. Only in-frame clones appear in the TCRdb table, and some are missing; sequencing was by immunoSEQ multiplex PCR. The V and J calls and clone size come from that table; D and trimming were worked out from the DNA. The table lists approximately 230,000 clones, approximately 90% of them singletons. V gene TRBV7-2 combines with J gene TRBJ1-5; no reliable D call. The clonotype comes from a man younger than 30 with active or convalescent COVID-19. The sequencing input was peripheral blood. CDR3 residues: CASSLGPFEQSNQPQHF. DNA for the CDR3: TGTGCCAGCAGCTTAGGACCTTTTGAACAGAGCAATCAGCCCCAGCATTTT.